This T cell receptor beta chain was observed in a study of T cell changes during pregnancy in multiple sclerosis. Data came from immunoSEQ multiplex PCR; TCRdb stores just in-frame clones and leaves some out. This table holds about 60,000 clones, about 89% found once. Sequenced material: CD4+ T cells from peripheral blood mononuclear cells, taken after pregnancy. This receptor was obtained from a female donor in good health, enrolled as a control in a pregnancy study.

The CDR3 sequence: CASSFWTGANTGELFF. CDR3 DNA sequence: TGCGCCAGCAGCTTCTGGACAGGGGCGAACACCGGGGAGCTGTTTTTT. The chain joins TRBV5-1 to TRBJ2-2; 9 nucleotides align to TRBD1. Germline trimming cut 2 bases from V and 0 bases from J; bases unmatched to any gene: 2. The CDR3 covers 16 residues. Germline CDR1 reads SGHRS; CDR2 reads YFSETQ. The complete variable domain, with remaining parts taken from reference TRBV5-1 and TRBJ2-2, reads KAGVTQTPRYLIKTRGQQVTLSCSPISGHRSVSWYQQTPGQGLQFLFEYFSETQRNKGNFPGRFSGRQFSNSRSEMNVSTLELGDSALYLCASSFWTGANTGELFFGEGSRLTVL.